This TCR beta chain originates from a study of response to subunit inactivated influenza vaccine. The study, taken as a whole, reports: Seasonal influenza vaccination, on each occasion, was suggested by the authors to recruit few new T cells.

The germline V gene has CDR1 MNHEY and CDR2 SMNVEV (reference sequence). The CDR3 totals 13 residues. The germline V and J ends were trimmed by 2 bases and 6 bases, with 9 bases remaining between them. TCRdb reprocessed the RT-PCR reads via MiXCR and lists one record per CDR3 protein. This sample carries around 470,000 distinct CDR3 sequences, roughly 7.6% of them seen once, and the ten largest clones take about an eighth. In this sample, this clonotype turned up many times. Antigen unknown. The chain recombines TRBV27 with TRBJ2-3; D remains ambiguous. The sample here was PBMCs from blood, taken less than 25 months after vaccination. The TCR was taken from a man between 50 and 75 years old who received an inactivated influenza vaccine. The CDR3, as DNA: TGTGCCAGCAGTTTACCAGCTGGGGATACGCAGTATTTT. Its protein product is CASSLPAGDTQYF.